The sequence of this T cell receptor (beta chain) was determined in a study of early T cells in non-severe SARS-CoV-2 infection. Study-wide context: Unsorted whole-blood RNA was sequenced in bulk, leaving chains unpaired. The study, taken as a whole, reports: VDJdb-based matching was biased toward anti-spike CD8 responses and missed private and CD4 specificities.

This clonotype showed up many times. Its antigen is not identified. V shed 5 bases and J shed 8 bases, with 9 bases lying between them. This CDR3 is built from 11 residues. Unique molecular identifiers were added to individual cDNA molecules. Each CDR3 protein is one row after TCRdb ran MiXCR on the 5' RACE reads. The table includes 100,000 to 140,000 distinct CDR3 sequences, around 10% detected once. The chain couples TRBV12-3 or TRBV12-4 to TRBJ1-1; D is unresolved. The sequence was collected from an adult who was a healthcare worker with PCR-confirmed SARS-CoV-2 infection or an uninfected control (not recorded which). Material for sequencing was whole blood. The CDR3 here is CASSPQTEAFF. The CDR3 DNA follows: TGTGCCAGCAGTCCTCAAACGGAAGCTTTCTTT.